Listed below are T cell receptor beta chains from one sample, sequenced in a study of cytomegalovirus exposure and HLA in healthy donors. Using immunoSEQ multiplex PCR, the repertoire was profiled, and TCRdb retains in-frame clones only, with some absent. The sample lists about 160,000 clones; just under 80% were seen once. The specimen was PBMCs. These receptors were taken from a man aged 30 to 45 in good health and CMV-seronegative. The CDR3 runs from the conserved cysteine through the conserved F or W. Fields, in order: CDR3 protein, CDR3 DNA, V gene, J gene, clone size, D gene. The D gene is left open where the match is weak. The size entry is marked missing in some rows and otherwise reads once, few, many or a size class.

cdr3_aa: CASSLGGGRARETQYF
cdr3_nt: TGTGCCAGCAGCTTGGGTGGCGGGAGGGCCAGAGAGACCCAGTACTTC
v_call: TRBV5-4
j_call: TRBJ2-5
clone_size: -
d_call: TRBD2

cdr3_aa: CAWTRPLRSGTEAFF
cdr3_nt: TGTGCCTGGACTAGGCCCCTCCGTTCTGGCACTGAAGCTTTCTTT
v_call: TRBV30
j_call: TRBJ1-1
clone_size: -
d_call: -

cdr3_aa: CASTPGQANSPLHF
cdr3_nt: TGTGCCAGCACCCCGGGACAGGCTAATTCACCCCTCCACTTT
v_call: TRBV28
j_call: TRBJ1-6
clone_size: -
d_call: TRBD1

cdr3_aa: CASSPGDRVNSPLHF
cdr3_nt: TGTGCCAGCTCACCAGGGGACAGGGTTAATTCACCCCTCCACTTT
v_call: TRBV18
j_call: TRBJ1-6
clone_size: -
d_call: TRBD1

cdr3_aa: CASSGRGGFGGELFF
cdr3_nt: TGTGCCAGCAGTGGGCGGGGAGGGTTTGGCGGGGAGCTGTTTTTT
v_call: TRBV6-1
j_call: TRBJ2-2
clone_size: -
d_call: TRBD2

cdr3_aa: CASSDGGNTNTEAFF
cdr3_nt: TGTGCCAGCAGCGACGGGGGAAATACGAACACTGAAGCTTTCTTT
v_call: TRBV7-3
j_call: TRBJ1-1
clone_size: -
d_call: -

cdr3_aa: CASSIEGQGYYGYTF
cdr3_nt: TGTGCCAGTAGTATAGAGGGACAGGGCTACTATGGCTACACCTTC
v_call: TRBV19
j_call: TRBJ1-2
clone_size: -
d_call: TRBD1

cdr3_aa: CATSRGRLAVQETQYF
cdr3_nt: TGTGCCACCAGCAGAGGTCGGCTAGCGGTCCAAGAGACCCAGTACTTC
v_call: TRBV15
j_call: TRBJ2-5
clone_size: -
d_call: TRBD2

cdr3_aa: CASSQEGLASETQYF
cdr3_nt: TGTGCCAGCAGCCAAGAGGGACTAGCTTCGGAGACCCAGTACTTC
v_call: TRBV14
j_call: TRBJ2-5
clone_size: -
d_call: TRBD2

cdr3_aa: CASSYTGRPGELFF
cdr3_nt: TGTGCCAGCAGTTACACGGGGAGGCCCGGGGAGCTGTTTTTT
v_call: TRBV6-5
j_call: TRBJ2-2
clone_size: -
d_call: -

cdr3_aa: CASRKLAGMEGETQYF
cdr3_nt: TGTGCCAGCAGAAAACTAGCGGGGATGGAAGGGGAGACCCAGTACTTC
v_call: TRBV28
j_call: TRBJ2-5
clone_size: -
d_call: TRBD2

cdr3_aa: CSVEGGSSGNTIYF
cdr3_nt: TGCAGCGTTGAAGGAGGGAGCTCTGGAAACACCATATATTTT
v_call: TRBV29-1
j_call: TRBJ1-3
clone_size: -
d_call: -

cdr3_aa: CASSFSGQGSDTQYF
cdr3_nt: TGTGCCAGCAGTTTCTCGGGACAGGGGTCCGATACGCAGTATTTT
v_call: TRBV6-6
j_call: TRBJ2-3
clone_size: -
d_call: TRBD1

cdr3_aa: CASSSRPSGNTGELFF
cdr3_nt: TGCGCCAGCAGCAGTCGGCCTAGCGGAAACACCGGGGAGCTGTTTTTT
v_call: TRBV5-1
j_call: TRBJ2-2
clone_size: few
d_call: TRBD2

cdr3_aa: CAWDRGNTEAFF
cdr3_nt: TGTGCCTGGGACAGGGGGAACACTGAAGCTTTCTTT
v_call: TRBV30
j_call: TRBJ1-1
clone_size: -
d_call: TRBD1

cdr3_aa: CASSQRTGVETQYF
cdr3_nt: TGTGCCAGCAGTCAAAGGACAGGGGTTGAGACCCAGTACTTC
v_call: TRBV6-5
j_call: TRBJ2-5
clone_size: -
d_call: TRBD1

cdr3_aa: CASTKPGTAQQYF
cdr3_nt: TGTGCCAGCACCAAACCCGGGACTGCGCAACAGTATTTT
v_call: TRBV6-5
j_call: TRBJ2-3
clone_size: -
d_call: -

cdr3_aa: CASSRGQGTPYEQYF
cdr3_nt: TGTGCCAGCTCCCGAGGACAGGGAACCCCCTACGAGCAGTACTTC
v_call: TRBV18
j_call: TRBJ2-7
clone_size: -
d_call: TRBD1

cdr3_aa: CASSLVQGRNYTF
cdr3_nt: TGTGCCAGCAGCTTAGTACAGGGCAGAAACTACACCTTC
v_call: TRBV7-9
j_call: TRBJ1-2
clone_size: -
d_call: -

cdr3_aa: CSVRTGASTDTQYF
cdr3_nt: TGCAGCGTGAGGACAGGCGCTAGCACAGATACGCAGTATTTT
v_call: TRBV29-1
j_call: TRBJ2-3
clone_size: -
d_call: TRBD1

cdr3_aa: CASSQQLGATGELFF
cdr3_nt: TGCGCCAGCAGCCAACAGCTGGGGGCCACCGGGGAGCTGTTTTTT
v_call: TRBV4-3
j_call: TRBJ2-2
clone_size: -
d_call: -

cdr3_aa: CASRGLQGPSNSAQHF
cdr3_nt: TGTGCCAGCAGGGGACTACAGGGCCCCTCGAATTCAGCCCAGCATTTT
v_call: TRBV28
j_call: TRBJ1-5
clone_size: -
d_call: -

cdr3_aa: CASRTVSGNTYEQYF
cdr3_nt: TGTGCCAGCAGAACTGTTAGCGGAAATACTTACGAGCAGTACTTC
v_call: TRBV27
j_call: TRBJ2-7
clone_size: -
d_call: -

cdr3_aa: CASSQDGAAYSYEQYF
cdr3_nt: TGCGCCAGCAGCCAAGATGGGGCAGCCTACTCCTACGAGCAGTACTTC
v_call: TRBV4-1
j_call: TRBJ2-7
clone_size: once
d_call: -

cdr3_aa: CASSTGESYNEQFF
cdr3_nt: TGTGCCAGCAGTACCGGGGAGTCCTACAATGAGCAGTTCTTC
v_call: TRBV6-6
j_call: TRBJ2-1
clone_size: few
d_call: -

cdr3_aa: CAWKLRRTGIYEQYF
cdr3_nt: TGTGCCTGGAAGTTAAGACGGACAGGGATATACGAGCAGTACTTC
v_call: TRBV30
j_call: TRBJ2-7
clone_size: -
d_call: TRBD1

cdr3_aa: CASSRDSQTYEQYF
cdr3_nt: TGTGCCAGCAGTCGGGACAGCCAAACCTACGAGCAGTACTTC
v_call: TRBV6-5
j_call: TRBJ2-7
clone_size: once
d_call: TRBD1

cdr3_aa: CASSVGASATYEQYF
cdr3_nt: TGTGCCAGCAGCGTAGGGGCTAGCGCAACCTACGAGCAGTACTTC
v_call: TRBV9
j_call: TRBJ2-7
clone_size: -
d_call: -

cdr3_aa: CASESGGYNTGELFF
cdr3_nt: TGTGCCAGCGAGAGCGGGGGTTATAACACCGGGGAGCTGTTTTTT
v_call: TRBV7-8
j_call: TRBJ2-2
clone_size: -
d_call: TRBD2

cdr3_aa: CASSRGTGSPYEQYF
cdr3_nt: TGCGCCAGCAGCCGTGGGACTGGGTCTCCCTACGAGCAGTACTTC
v_call: TRBV5-1
j_call: TRBJ2-7
clone_size: -
d_call: -

cdr3_aa: CASSGAFSGANVLTF
cdr3_nt: TGTGCCAGCAGTGGGGCATTTTCTGGGGCCAACGTCCTGACTTTC
v_call: TRBV6-1
j_call: TRBJ2-6
clone_size: few
d_call: -

cdr3_aa: CASTSREAKNIQYF
cdr3_nt: TGTGCCAGCACCTCTCGGGAGGCCAAAAACATTCAGTACTTC
v_call: TRBV6-5
j_call: TRBJ2-4
clone_size: -
d_call: -

cdr3_aa: CAWSGGEPGELFF
cdr3_nt: TGTGCCTGGAGTGGGGGAGAGCCCGGGGAGCTGTTTTTT
v_call: TRBV30
j_call: TRBJ2-2
clone_size: -
d_call: -

cdr3_aa: CASSSRRTSGVVWEQYF
cdr3_nt: TGTGCCAGCAGTTCCCGCCGGACTAGCGGGGTCGTGTGGGAGCAGTACTTC
v_call: TRBV27
j_call: TRBJ2-7
clone_size: -
d_call: TRBD2

cdr3_aa: CASSRGQIQGNTIYF
cdr3_nt: TGTGCCAGCAGCCGGGGACAGATCCAGGGAAACACCATATATTTT
v_call: TRBV7-8
j_call: TRBJ1-3
clone_size: -
d_call: TRBD1

cdr3_aa: CAWSVRAVLTDTQYF
cdr3_nt: TGTGCCTGGAGTGTTCGAGCGGTTCTTACAGATACGCAGTATTTT
v_call: TRBV30
j_call: TRBJ2-3
clone_size: -
d_call: -

cdr3_aa: CASSPDRSSYEQYF
cdr3_nt: TGTGCCAGCAGCCCTGACAGATCCTCCTACGAGCAGTACTTC
v_call: TRBV6-4
j_call: TRBJ2-7
clone_size: -
d_call: -

cdr3_aa: CASSEWTSGRGRSDTQYF
cdr3_nt: TGTGCCAGCAGTGAGTGGACTAGCGGGAGGGGACGTTCAGATACGCAGTATTTT
v_call: TRBV6-1
j_call: TRBJ2-3
clone_size: few
d_call: TRBD2

cdr3_aa: CASSIASYNEQFF
cdr3_nt: TGTGCCAGTAGTATAGCGAGCTACAATGAGCAGTTCTTC
v_call: TRBV19
j_call: TRBJ2-1
clone_size: -
d_call: -

cdr3_aa: CASSVDAFAGQGRSPLHF
cdr3_nt: TGTGCCAGCAGCGTTGACGCTTTTGCGGGACAGGGTAGATCACCCCTCCACTTT
v_call: TRBV9
j_call: TRBJ1-6
clone_size: -
d_call: TRBD1

cdr3_aa: CALGRANVLTF
cdr3_nt: TGTGCCCTAGGCCGGGCCAACGTCCTGACTTTC
v_call: TRBV30
j_call: TRBJ2-6
clone_size: -
d_call: -

cdr3_aa: CAWSPKPQGAHQPQHF
cdr3_nt: TGTGCCTGGAGTCCTAAACCCCAGGGGGCGCATCAGCCCCAGCATTTT
v_call: TRBV30
j_call: TRBJ1-5
clone_size: -
d_call: TRBD1

cdr3_aa: CASSQVGGITNEKLFF
cdr3_nt: TGCGCCAGCAGCCAAGTTGGAGGAATAACTAATGAAAAACTGTTTTTT
v_call: TRBV4-1
j_call: TRBJ1-4
clone_size: few
d_call: -

cdr3_aa: CAISDGVVNTEAFF
cdr3_nt: TGTGCCATCAGTGACGGAGTGGTGAACACTGAAGCTTTCTTT
v_call: TRBV10-3
j_call: TRBJ1-1
clone_size: -
d_call: -

cdr3_aa: CASSLGDWRSEAFF
cdr3_nt: TGTGCCAGCAGCTTGGGGGACTGGCGCTCTGAAGCTTTCTTT
v_call: TRBV5-6
j_call: TRBJ1-1
clone_size: -
d_call: -

cdr3_aa: CASSQGSSNQPQHF
cdr3_nt: TGTGCCAGCAGCCAGGGAAGTAGCAATCAGCCCCAGCATTTT
v_call: TRBV13
j_call: TRBJ1-5
clone_size: -
d_call: -

cdr3_aa: CAWGTTGTANNEKLFF
cdr3_nt: TGTGCCTGGGGGACCACCGGGACAGCCAATAATGAAAAACTGTTTTTT
v_call: TRBV30
j_call: TRBJ1-4
clone_size: -
d_call: TRBD1

cdr3_aa: CASSSQGAGETQYF
cdr3_nt: TGTGCCAGCAGTTCCCAGGGGGCTGGGGAGACCCAGTACTTC
v_call: TRBV6-5
j_call: TRBJ2-5
clone_size: -
d_call: TRBD1

cdr3_aa: CASSLAGASGEQYF
cdr3_nt: TGTGCCAGCAGCTTAGCGGGAGCGAGTGGCGAGCAGTACTTC
v_call: TRBV7-2
j_call: TRBJ2-7
clone_size: -
d_call: -

cdr3_aa: CASSLAGGGTETQYF
cdr3_nt: TGCGCCAGCAGCTTGGCAGGCGGGGGCACGGAGACCCAGTACTTC
v_call: TRBV5-1
j_call: TRBJ2-5
clone_size: -
d_call: -